This is a list of T cell receptor beta chains from one sample in a study of blood T cell repertoires in COVID-19. Assay: immunoSEQ multiplex PCR; the TCRdb copy retains only in-frame clones and omits some. The sample lists about 250,000 clones; roughly 85% were seen once. The sequencing sample was made of PBMCs or T cells enriched from blood (not recorded which). The origin of the receptors is a woman in her forties or fifties with acute COVID-19. Each CDR3 is given with its conserved first and last residue. Each record gives: D gene, V gene, clone size, J gene, CDR3 protein, CDR3 DNA. The D gene is left open where the match is weak. Not every row has a clone size; where given, it reads once, few, many or a size class.

d_call: .
v_call: TRBV15
clone_size: .
j_call: TRBJ1-1
cdr3_aa: CATSRGAAGSTEAFF
cdr3_nt: TGTGCCACCAGCAGAGGGGCGGCAGGGTCCACTGAAGCTTTCTTT

d_call: TRBD1
v_call: TRBV7-2
clone_size: .
j_call: TRBJ1-2
cdr3_aa: CASSLFKGTGEGYTF
cdr3_nt: TGTGCCAGCAGCTTGTTTAAAGGGACAGGGGAAGGCTACACCTTC

d_call: .
v_call: TRBV29-1
clone_size: .
j_call: TRBJ1-5
cdr3_aa: CSVRDNLNQPQHF
cdr3_nt: TGCAGCGTGAGGGACAACCTGAATCAGCCCCAGCATTTT

d_call: TRBD1
v_call: TRBV6-4
clone_size: .
j_call: TRBJ1-2
cdr3_aa: CASSDHTTGDYGYTF
cdr3_nt: TGTGCCAGCAGTGACCACACGACAGGGGACTATGGCTACACCTTC

d_call: .
v_call: TRBV5-8
clone_size: .
j_call: TRBJ1-6
cdr3_aa: CASSSSLSSYNSPLHF
cdr3_nt: TGTGCCAGCAGCTCATCATTGAGCTCCTATAATTCACCCCTCCACTTT

d_call: .
v_call: TRBV2
clone_size: .
j_call: TRBJ1-1
cdr3_aa: CASRNRDTYYGAEAFF
cdr3_nt: TGTGCCAGCAGGAACCGGGACACCTATTATGGGGCTGAAGCTTTCTTT

d_call: .
v_call: TRBV10-3
clone_size: .
j_call: TRBJ2-7
cdr3_aa: CAISPRADSYEQYF
cdr3_nt: TGTGCCATCTCCCCCCGCGCGGACTCCTACGAGCAGTACTTC

d_call: TRBD1
v_call: TRBV7-2
clone_size: .
j_call: TRBJ2-7
cdr3_aa: CASSSTLGQGAYEQYF
cdr3_nt: TGTGCCAGCAGCTCAACCCTGGGACAGGGGGCCTACGAGCAGTACTTC

d_call: TRBD1
v_call: TRBV19
clone_size: .
j_call: TRBJ2-7
cdr3_aa: CASTPGLGQPYEQYF
cdr3_nt: TGTGCCAGTACCCCGGGGCTGGGACAGCCGTACGAGCAGTACTTC

d_call: .
v_call: TRBV5-5
clone_size: .
j_call: TRBJ1-1
cdr3_aa: CASSSLGGLNTEAFF
cdr3_nt: TGTGCCAGCAGCTCGCTGGGGGGTTTGAACACTGAAGCTTTCTTT

d_call: TRBD1
v_call: TRBV4-3
clone_size: once
j_call: TRBJ2-7
cdr3_aa: CASSPGTGAYEQYF
cdr3_nt: TGCGCCAGCAGCCCCGGGACAGGGGCCTACGAGCAGTACTTC

d_call: .
v_call: TRBV3-1/TRBV3-2
clone_size: few
j_call: TRBJ1-3
cdr3_aa: CASSPTGSGNTIYF
cdr3_nt: TGTGCCAGCAGCCCCACAGGGAGTGGAAACACCATATATTTT

d_call: .
v_call: TRBV18
clone_size: few
j_call: TRBJ1-4
cdr3_aa: CASSPPGGFGEKLFF
cdr3_nt: TGTGCCAGCTCACCACCGGGGGGGTTCGGTGAAAAACTGTTTTTT

d_call: .
v_call: TRBV27
clone_size: .
j_call: TRBJ1-2
cdr3_aa: CASAPTGLDYGYTF
cdr3_nt: TGTGCCAGCGCGCCCACAGGGTTGGACTATGGCTACACCTTC

d_call: .
v_call: TRBV4-2
clone_size: .
j_call: TRBJ1-2
cdr3_aa: CASSQVQAGSYGYTF
cdr3_nt: TGTGCCAGCAGCCAAGTCCAGGCGGGGTCCTATGGCTACACCTTC

d_call: .
v_call: TRBV30
clone_size: .
j_call: TRBJ2-2
cdr3_aa: CAWSVIVGELFF
cdr3_nt: TGTGCCTGGAGTGTAATAGTCGGGGAGCTGTTTTTT

d_call: .
v_call: TRBV6-5
clone_size: .
j_call: TRBJ1-1
cdr3_aa: CASGGGRGNTEAFF
cdr3_nt: TGTGCCAGCGGGGGGGGCAGAGGGAACACTGAAGCTTTCTTT

d_call: TRBD1
v_call: TRBV27
clone_size: .
j_call: TRBJ1-2
cdr3_aa: CASSFSGGYGYTF
cdr3_nt: TGTGCCAGCAGTTTCTCAGGGGGCTATGGCTACACCTTC

d_call: TRBD1
v_call: TRBV7-9
clone_size: .
j_call: TRBJ1-4
cdr3_aa: CASSGQVAEKLFF
cdr3_nt: TGTGCCAGCAGCGGACAGGTCGCCGAAAAACTGTTTTTT

d_call: TRBD1
v_call: TRBV19
clone_size: .
j_call: TRBJ1-6
cdr3_aa: CASSSRGQGATNSPLHF
cdr3_nt: TGTGCCAGTAGTAGCCGGGGACAGGGGGCCACTAATTCACCCCTCCACTTT

d_call: TRBD1
v_call: TRBV10-3
clone_size: .
j_call: TRBJ2-6
cdr3_aa: CAISVGTGSTGANVLTF
cdr3_nt: TGTGCCATCAGTGTAGGGACAGGGTCCACTGGGGCCAACGTCCTGACTTTC

d_call: TRBD1
v_call: TRBV6-5
clone_size: .
j_call: TRBJ1-6
cdr3_aa: CASRRGTVPNSPLHF
cdr3_nt: TGTGCCAGCAGAAGAGGGACAGTTCCTAATTCACCCCTCCACTTT

d_call: .
v_call: TRBV5-4
clone_size: .
j_call: TRBJ1-2
cdr3_aa: CASSLVTGDGYTF
cdr3_nt: TGTGCCAGCAGCTTGGTCACGGGAGATGGCTACACCTTC

d_call: .
v_call: TRBV2
clone_size: .
j_call: TRBJ2-1
cdr3_aa: CASSALHRDNEQFF
cdr3_nt: TGTGCCAGCAGTGCACTTCACAGGGACAATGAGCAGTTCTTC

d_call: TRBD1
v_call: TRBV7-2
clone_size: few
j_call: TRBJ2-7
cdr3_aa: CASSPLDRGSEQYF
cdr3_nt: TGTGCCAGCAGCCCTCTGGACAGGGGTAGCGAGCAGTACTTC

d_call: TRBD1
v_call: TRBV29-1
clone_size: .
j_call: TRBJ1-1
cdr3_aa: CSVSTGLTEAFF
cdr3_nt: TGCAGCGTATCGACAGGGCTCACTGAAGCTTTCTTT

d_call: .
v_call: TRBV6-4
clone_size: .
j_call: TRBJ2-3
cdr3_aa: CATSTGHTDTQYF
cdr3_nt: TGTGCCACCTCGACAGGCCACACAGATACGCAGTATTTT

d_call: TRBD1
v_call: TRBV18
clone_size: .
j_call: TRBJ2-1
cdr3_aa: CASSRTGRNEQFF
cdr3_nt: TGTGCCAGCTCGCGGACAGGGAGGAATGAGCAGTTCTTC

d_call: TRBD1
v_call: TRBV9
clone_size: .
j_call: TRBJ1-2
cdr3_aa: CASSDTGGAAYGYTF
cdr3_nt: TGTGCCAGCAGTGACACAGGGGGCGCCGCCTATGGCTACACCTTC

d_call: .
v_call: TRBV5-6
clone_size: .
j_call: TRBJ2-3
cdr3_aa: CASSLFSVTRDTQYF
cdr3_nt: TGTGCCAGCAGCTTGTTTAGCGTAACGAGGGATACGCAGTATTTT

d_call: TRBD1
v_call: TRBV5-5
clone_size: once
j_call: TRBJ2-1
cdr3_aa: CASSPLPDRAYNEQFF
cdr3_nt: TGTGCCAGCAGCCCATTACCCGACAGGGCGTACAATGAGCAGTTCTTC

d_call: TRBD1
v_call: TRBV5-1
clone_size: .
j_call: TRBJ1-5
cdr3_aa: CASRETGDSNQPQHF
cdr3_nt: TGCGCCAGCAGGGAAACAGGGGATAGCAATCAGCCCCAGCATTTT

d_call: .
v_call: TRBV19
clone_size: .
j_call: TRBJ1-6
cdr3_aa: CASSIQGQGNSPLHF
cdr3_nt: TGTGCCAGTAGTATCCAGGGCCAGGGCAATTCACCCCTCCACTTT

d_call: TRBD2
v_call: TRBV27
clone_size: .
j_call: TRBJ2-7
cdr3_aa: CASSSTSGGAYEQYF
cdr3_nt: TGTGCCAGCAGTTCCACTAGCGGGGGGGCCTACGAGCAGTACTTC

d_call: .
v_call: TRBV9
clone_size: .
j_call: TRBJ1-1
cdr3_aa: CASSVNLGENTEAFF
cdr3_nt: TGTGCCAGCAGCGTAAACTTAGGGGAGAACACTGAAGCTTTCTTT

d_call: .
v_call: TRBV19
clone_size: .
j_call: TRBJ2-3
cdr3_aa: CASRTPGISTDTQYF
cdr3_nt: TGTGCCAGTAGGACGCCAGGGATAAGCACAGATACGCAGTATTTT

d_call: TRBD1
v_call: TRBV6-5
clone_size: .
j_call: TRBJ1-1
cdr3_aa: CASRSSDRRNTEAFF
cdr3_nt: TGTGCCAGCAGATCCTCGGACAGGAGGAACACTGAAGCTTTCTTT

d_call: .
v_call: TRBV11-2
clone_size: .
j_call: TRBJ2-5
cdr3_aa: CASSQGTGETQYF
cdr3_nt: TGTGCCAGCAGCCAGGGGACCGGGGAGACCCAGTACTTC

d_call: .
v_call: TRBV6-5
clone_size: .
j_call: TRBJ1-1
cdr3_aa: CASSYKRANTEAFF
cdr3_nt: TGTGCCAGCAGTTACAAGAGAGCGAACACTGAAGCTTTCTTT

d_call: .
v_call: TRBV12-3/TRBV12-4
clone_size: .
j_call: TRBJ2-1
cdr3_aa: CASTSGNYNEQFF
cdr3_nt: TGTGCCAGCACCTCCGGGAATTACAATGAGCAGTTCTTC

d_call: .
v_call: TRBV4-1
clone_size: .
j_call: TRBJ1-1
cdr3_aa: CASSQEGAQGRTEAFF
cdr3_nt: TGCGCCAGCAGCCAAGAAGGGGCCCAAGGCCGGACTGAAGCTTTCTTT

d_call: .
v_call: TRBV2
clone_size: .
j_call: TRBJ1-6
cdr3_aa: CASSEDQGSAYNSPLHF
cdr3_nt: TGTGCCAGCAGTGAAGATCAGGGCAGCGCCTATAATTCACCCCTCCACTTT

d_call: TRBD1
v_call: TRBV25-1
clone_size: .
j_call: TRBJ2-7
cdr3_aa: CASSELTGGREQYF
cdr3_nt: TGTGCCAGCAGTGAATTGACAGGGGGACGGGAGCAGTACTTC

d_call: TRBD2
v_call: TRBV7-7
clone_size: .
j_call: TRBJ2-5
cdr3_aa: CASSSQRGARETQYF
cdr3_nt: TGTGCCAGCAGCTCACAGCGGGGGGCCCGGGAGACCCAGTACTTC

d_call: .
v_call: TRBV25-1
clone_size: .
j_call: TRBJ1-4
cdr3_aa: CASSVGATNEKLFF
cdr3_nt: TGTGCCAGCAGTGTAGGAGCAACTAATGAAAAACTGTTTTTT

d_call: TRBD1
v_call: TRBV19
clone_size: .
j_call: TRBJ1-1
cdr3_aa: CASSPRDRVLLAFF
cdr3_nt: TGTGCCAGTAGTCCCCGGGACAGGGTTTTATTAGCTTTCTTT

d_call: .
v_call: TRBV3-1/TRBV3-2
clone_size: .
j_call: TRBJ1-1
cdr3_aa: CASSQWEGEAFF
cdr3_nt: TGTGCCAGCAGCCAATGGGAGGGGGAAGCTTTCTTT

d_call: .
v_call: TRBV4-3
clone_size: .
j_call: TRBJ2-2
cdr3_aa: CASSQGRGAGELFF
cdr3_nt: TGCGCCAGCAGCCAAGGAAGGGGCGCCGGGGAGCTGTTTTTT

d_call: .
v_call: TRBV3-1/TRBV3-2
clone_size: few
j_call: TRBJ1-2
cdr3_aa: CASSQALGGNYGYTF
cdr3_nt: TGTGCCAGCAGCCAAGCCCTGGGGGGTAACTATGGCTACACCTTC

d_call: TRBD2
v_call: TRBV3-1/TRBV3-2
clone_size: .
j_call: TRBJ2-2
cdr3_aa: CASSPSGGVDTGELFF
cdr3_nt: TGTGCCAGCAGCCCTAGCGGGGGCGTGGACACCGGGGAGCTGTTTTTT

d_call: .
v_call: TRBV4-3
clone_size: few
j_call: TRBJ2-3
cdr3_aa: CASSQETGGHTDTQYF
cdr3_nt: TGCGCCAGCAGCCAAGAGACCGGGGGGCACACAGATACGCAGTATTTT

d_call: TRBD1
v_call: TRBV9
clone_size: .
j_call: TRBJ2-1
cdr3_aa: CASSLRTGNYNEQFF
cdr3_nt: TGTGCCAGCAGCCTCCGGACAGGGAATTACAATGAGCAGTTCTTC

d_call: TRBD1
v_call: TRBV4-3
clone_size: .
j_call: TRBJ1-1
cdr3_aa: CASSQGPDRVTEAFF
cdr3_nt: TGCGCCAGCAGCCAAGGTCCGGACAGGGTCACTGAAGCTTTCTTT

d_call: .
v_call: TRBV29-1
clone_size: .
j_call: TRBJ1-1
cdr3_aa: CSVEVQATEAFF
cdr3_nt: TGCAGCGTTGAAGTTCAGGCCACTGAAGCTTTCTTT

d_call: .
v_call: TRBV19
clone_size: .
j_call: TRBJ1-2
cdr3_aa: CASSIKPQATYGYTF
cdr3_nt: TGTGCCAGTAGTATAAAGCCACAGGCCACCTATGGCTACACCTTC

d_call: TRBD1
v_call: TRBV9
clone_size: .
j_call: TRBJ2-7
cdr3_aa: CASSVAVGAGGYEQYF
cdr3_nt: TGTGCCAGCAGCGTAGCGGTGGGGGCAGGGGGCTACGAGCAGTACTTC

d_call: .
v_call: TRBV6-2/TRBV6-3
clone_size: .
j_call: TRBJ2-1
cdr3_aa: CASSYDKYPYNEQFF
cdr3_nt: TGTGCCAGCAGTTACGACAAATACCCCTACAATGAGCAGTTCTTC

d_call: TRBD1
v_call: TRBV5-8
clone_size: .
j_call: TRBJ2-5
cdr3_aa: CASSGQALGFETQYF
cdr3_nt: TGTGCCAGCAGCGGACAGGCACTAGGGTTCGAGACCCAGTACTTC

d_call: .
v_call: TRBV7-2
clone_size: .
j_call: TRBJ1-1
cdr3_aa: CASSLSRGTEAFF
cdr3_nt: TGTGCCAGCAGCTTAAGTCGGGGCACTGAAGCTTTCTTT

d_call: .
v_call: TRBV18
clone_size: once
j_call: TRBJ1-5
cdr3_aa: CASSLNYGDGNQPQHF
cdr3_nt: TGTGCCAGCTCGCTTAACTACGGGGATGGCAATCAGCCCCAGCATTTT